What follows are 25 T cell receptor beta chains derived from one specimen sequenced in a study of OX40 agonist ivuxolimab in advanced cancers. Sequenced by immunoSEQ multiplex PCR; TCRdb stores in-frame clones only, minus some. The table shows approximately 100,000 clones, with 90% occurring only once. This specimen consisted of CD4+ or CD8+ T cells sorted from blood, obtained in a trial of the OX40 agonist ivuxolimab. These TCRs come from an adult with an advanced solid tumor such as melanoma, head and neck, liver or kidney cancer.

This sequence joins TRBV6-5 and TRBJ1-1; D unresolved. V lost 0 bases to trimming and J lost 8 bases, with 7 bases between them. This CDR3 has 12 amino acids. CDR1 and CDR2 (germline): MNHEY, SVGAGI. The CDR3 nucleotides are TGTGCCAGCAGTTACTCTGGGAGAGAAGCTTTCTTT. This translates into CASSYSGREAFF.

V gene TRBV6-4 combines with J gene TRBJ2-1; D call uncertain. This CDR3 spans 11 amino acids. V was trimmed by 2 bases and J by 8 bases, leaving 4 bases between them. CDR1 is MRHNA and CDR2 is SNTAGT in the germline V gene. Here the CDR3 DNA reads TGTGCCAGCAGTGACGGGTATGAGCAGTTCTTC. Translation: CASSDGYEQFF.

The CDR3 reads CASSLAAEQYF. DNA of the CDR3: TGTGCCAGCAGTTTAGCGGCCGAGCAGTACTTC. The rearrangement links TRBV25-1 to TRBJ2-7, with D perhaps TRBD2 (6 bases). Germline CDR1 is MGHDK and CDR2 is SYGVNS. Trimming stripped 5 bases from V and 6 bases from J, with 8 bases between. The CDR3 has 11 residues.

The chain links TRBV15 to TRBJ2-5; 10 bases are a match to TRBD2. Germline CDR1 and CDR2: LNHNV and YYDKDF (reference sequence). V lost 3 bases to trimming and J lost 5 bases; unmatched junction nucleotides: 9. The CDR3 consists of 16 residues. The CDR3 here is CATSSGVAGGGETQYF. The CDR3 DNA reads TGTGCCACCAGCAGTGGGGTAGCGGGAGGCGGGGAGACCCAGTACTTC.

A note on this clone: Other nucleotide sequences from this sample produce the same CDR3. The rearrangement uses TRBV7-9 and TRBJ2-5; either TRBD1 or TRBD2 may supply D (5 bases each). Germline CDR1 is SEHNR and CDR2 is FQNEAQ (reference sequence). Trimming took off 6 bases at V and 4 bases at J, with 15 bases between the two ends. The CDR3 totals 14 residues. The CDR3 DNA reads TGTGCCAGCAGTCAAGGGCAGGGACGAGAGACCCAGTACTTC. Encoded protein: CASSQGQGRETQYF. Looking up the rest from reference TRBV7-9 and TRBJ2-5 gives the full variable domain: DTGVSQNPRHKITKRGQNVTFRCDPISEHNRLYWYRQTLGQGPEFLTYFQNEAQLEKSRLLSDRFSAERPKGSFSTLEIQRTEQGDSAMYLCASSQGQGRETQYFGPGTRLLVL.

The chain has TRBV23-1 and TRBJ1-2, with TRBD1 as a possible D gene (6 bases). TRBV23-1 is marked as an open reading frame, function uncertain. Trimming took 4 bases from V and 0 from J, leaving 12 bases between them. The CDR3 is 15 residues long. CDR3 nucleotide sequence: TGCGCCAGCAGTCTTGACGGGACAACTAACTATGGCTACACCTTC. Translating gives CASSLDGTTNYGYTF.

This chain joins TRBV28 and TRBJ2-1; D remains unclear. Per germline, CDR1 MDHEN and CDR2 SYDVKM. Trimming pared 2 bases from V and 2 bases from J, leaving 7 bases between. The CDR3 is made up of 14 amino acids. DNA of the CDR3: TGTGCCAGCAGTTTAGATGATACCTACAATGAGCAGTTCTTC. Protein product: CASSLDDTYNEQFF. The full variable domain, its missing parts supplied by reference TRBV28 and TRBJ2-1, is DVKVTQSSRYLVKRTGEKVFLECVQDMDHENMFWYRQDPGLGLRLIYFSYDVKMKEKGDIPEGYSVSREKKERFSLILESASTNQTSMYLCASSLDDTYNEQFFGPGTRLTVL.

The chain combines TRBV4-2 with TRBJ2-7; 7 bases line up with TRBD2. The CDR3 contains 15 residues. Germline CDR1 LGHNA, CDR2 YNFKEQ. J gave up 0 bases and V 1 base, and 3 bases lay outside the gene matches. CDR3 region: CASSQAGTNSYEQYF. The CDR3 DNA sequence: TGTGCCAGCAGCCAAGCCGGGACTAACTCCTACGAGCAGTACTTC.

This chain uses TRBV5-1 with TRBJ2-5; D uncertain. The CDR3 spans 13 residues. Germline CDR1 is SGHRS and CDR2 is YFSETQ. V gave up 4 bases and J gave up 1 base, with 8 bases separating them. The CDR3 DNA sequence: TGCGCCAGCAGCCCGAGTATCCAAGAGACCCAGTACTTC. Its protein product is CASSPSIQETQYF.

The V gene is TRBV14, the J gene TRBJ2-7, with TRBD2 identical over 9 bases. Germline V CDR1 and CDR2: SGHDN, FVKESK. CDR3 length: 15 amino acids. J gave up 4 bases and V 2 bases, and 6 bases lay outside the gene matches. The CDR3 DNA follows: TGTGCCAGCAGCCAAATGGGACTAGCTACGTACGAGCAGTACTTC. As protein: CASSQMGLATYEQYF. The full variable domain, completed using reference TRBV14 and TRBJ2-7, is EAGVTQFPSHSVIEKGQTVTLRCDPISGHDNLYWYRRVMGKEIKFLLHFVKESKQDESGMPNNRFLAERTGGTYSTLKVQPAELEDSGVYFCASSQMGLATYEQYFGPGTRLTVT.

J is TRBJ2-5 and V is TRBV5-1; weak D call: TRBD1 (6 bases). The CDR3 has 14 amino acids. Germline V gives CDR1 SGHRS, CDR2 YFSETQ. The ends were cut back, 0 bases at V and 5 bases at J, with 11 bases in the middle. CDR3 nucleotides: TGCGCCAGCAGCTTGGGACAGGTTGCCGAGACCCAGTACTTC. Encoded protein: CASSLGQVAETQYF. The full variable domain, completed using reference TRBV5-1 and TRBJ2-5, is KAGVTQTPRYLIKTRGQQVTLSCSPISGHRSVSWYQQTPGQGLQFLFEYFSETQRNKGNFPGRFSGRQFSNSRSEMNVSTLELGDSALYLCASSLGQVAETQYFGPGTRLLVL.

The CDR3 DNA is TGTGCCAGCAGCGCGACAGATACGCAGTATTTT. It yields the protein CASSATDTQYF. The V and J genes are TRBV9 and TRBJ2-3; no firm D call. Germline values: CDR1 SGDLS, CDR2 YYNGEE. V was shortened by 3 bases and J by 3 bases, with 2 bases between the two germline ends. The CDR3 runs 11 residues.

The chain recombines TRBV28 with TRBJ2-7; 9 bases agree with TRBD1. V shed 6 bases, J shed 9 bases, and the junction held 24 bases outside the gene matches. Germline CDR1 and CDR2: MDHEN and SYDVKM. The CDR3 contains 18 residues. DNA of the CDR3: TGTGCCAGCAGCCCGGCGGGGGCCACACACCTACAGGGGGCCTTGCAGTACTTC. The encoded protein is CASSPAGATHLQGALQYF.

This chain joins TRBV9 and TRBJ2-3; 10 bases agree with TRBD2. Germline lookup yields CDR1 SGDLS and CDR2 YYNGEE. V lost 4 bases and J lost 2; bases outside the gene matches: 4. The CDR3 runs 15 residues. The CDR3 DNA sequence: TGTGCCAGCAGCAACCTAGCGGGAGACACAGATACGCAGTATTTT. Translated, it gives CASSNLAGDTDTQYF.

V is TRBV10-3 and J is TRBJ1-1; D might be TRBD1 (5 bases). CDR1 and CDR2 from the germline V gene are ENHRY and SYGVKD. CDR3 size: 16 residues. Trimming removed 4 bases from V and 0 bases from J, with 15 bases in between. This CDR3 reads CAISGTWGRMNTEAFF. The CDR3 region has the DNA TGTGCCATCAGTGGTACCTGGGGCAGGATGAACACTGAAGCTTTCTTT.

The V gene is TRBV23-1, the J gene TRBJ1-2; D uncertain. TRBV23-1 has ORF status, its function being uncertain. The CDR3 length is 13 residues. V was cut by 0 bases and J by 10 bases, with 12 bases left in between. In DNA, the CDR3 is TGCGCCAGCAGTCAATCGCAGGAGGAAGACTACACCTTC. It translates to CASSQSQEEDYTF.

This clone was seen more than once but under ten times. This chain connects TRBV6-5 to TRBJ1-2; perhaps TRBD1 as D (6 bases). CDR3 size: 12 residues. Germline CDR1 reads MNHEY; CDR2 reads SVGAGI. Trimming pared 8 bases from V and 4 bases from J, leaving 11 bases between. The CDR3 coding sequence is TGTGCCAGCTCTAGGGGGATCTATGGCTACACCTTC. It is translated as CASSRGIYGYTF.

The chain's CDR3 is CASSQVADAYNEQFF. CDR3 DNA sequence: TGTGCCAGCAGCCAAGTAGCGGACGCTTACAATGAGCAGTTCTTC. This rearrangement joins TRBV4-2 to TRBJ2-1; D might be TRBD2 (6 bases). V was shortened by 1 base and J by 4 bases, with 11 bases between the two germline ends. From germline, CDR1 is LGHNA and CDR2 YNFKEQ. This CDR3 region has 15 residues.

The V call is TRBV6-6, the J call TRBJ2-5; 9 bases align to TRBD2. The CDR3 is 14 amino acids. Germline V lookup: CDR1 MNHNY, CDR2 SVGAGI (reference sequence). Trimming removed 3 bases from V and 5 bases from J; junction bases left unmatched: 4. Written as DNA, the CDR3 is TGTGCCAGCAGTTATAGCGGGGGCTGGGAGACCCAGTACTTC. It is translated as CASSYSGGWETQYF.

In DNA, the CDR3 is TGCGCCAGCAGCCAAGATGGTGGCCAGGGGGTTACTCTTAATCAGCCCCAGCATTTT. Translated, it gives CASSQDGGQGVTLNQPQHF. The chain links TRBV4-1 to TRBJ1-5, with TRBD1 matching over 7 bases. The CDR3 covers 19 residues. The V segment lost 0 bases and the J segment 4 bases; nucleotides outside the gene matches: 15. Germline CDR1 reads MGHRA; CDR2 reads YSYEKL.

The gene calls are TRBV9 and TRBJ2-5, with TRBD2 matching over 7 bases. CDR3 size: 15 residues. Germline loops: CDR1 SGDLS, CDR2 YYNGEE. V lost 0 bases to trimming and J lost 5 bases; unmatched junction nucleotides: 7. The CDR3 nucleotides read TGTGCCAGCAGCGTAGCTTACGGGAGGAGTGAGACCCAGTACTTC. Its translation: CASSVAYGRSETQYF.

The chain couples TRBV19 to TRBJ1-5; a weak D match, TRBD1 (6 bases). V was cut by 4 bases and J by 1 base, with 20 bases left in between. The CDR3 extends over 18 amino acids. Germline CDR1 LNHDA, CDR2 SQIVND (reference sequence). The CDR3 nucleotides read TGTGCCAGTAGTAAAACTCTGGGCAGGGGACCAAGCAATCAGCCCCAGCATTTT. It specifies CASSKTLGRGPSNQPQHF.

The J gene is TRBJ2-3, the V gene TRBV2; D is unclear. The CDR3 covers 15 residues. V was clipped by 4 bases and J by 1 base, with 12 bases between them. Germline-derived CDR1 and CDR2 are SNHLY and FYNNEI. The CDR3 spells CASSVRDTRTDTQYF. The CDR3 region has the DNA TGTGCCAGCAGTGTACGAGACACTCGCACAGATACGCAGTATTTT. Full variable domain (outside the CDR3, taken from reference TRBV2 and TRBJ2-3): EPEVTQTPSHQVTQMGQEVILRCVPISNHLYFYWYRQILGQKVEFLVSFYNNEISEKSEIFDDQFSVERPDGSNFTLKIRSTKLEDSAMYFCASSVRDTRTDTQYFGPGTRLTVL.

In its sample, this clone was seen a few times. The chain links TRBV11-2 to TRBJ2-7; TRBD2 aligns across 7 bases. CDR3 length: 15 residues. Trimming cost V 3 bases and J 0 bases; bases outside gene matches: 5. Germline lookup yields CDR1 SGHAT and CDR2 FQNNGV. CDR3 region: CASSFVGGGSYEQYF. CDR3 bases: TGTGCCAGCAGCTTTGTAGGCGGGGGCTCCTACGAGCAGTACTTC.

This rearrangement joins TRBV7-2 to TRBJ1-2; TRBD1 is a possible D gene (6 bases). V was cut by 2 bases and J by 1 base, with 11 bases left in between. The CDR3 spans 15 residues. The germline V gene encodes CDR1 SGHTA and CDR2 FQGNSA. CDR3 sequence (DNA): TGTGCCAGCAGCTTACAGGGGAAGGGTAACTATGGCTACACCTTC. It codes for CASSLQGKGNYGYTF.